A single sample is the source of the 32 T cell receptor beta chains below, sequenced in a study of shared clonotypes between healthy human individuals. Sequencing used immunoSEQ multiplex PCR; TCRdb keeps in-frame clones, though not all of them. The sample lists about 1.1 million clones; about 84% were seen once. The sample consisted of memory CD4+ T cells from PBMCs. As for subset: CD45RA-negative fraction. These receptors originate from a man aged 18 to 29 in good health. Some clones in this sample may be carry-over from other donors' samples.

The chain employs TRBV9 and TRBJ1-2; 9 bases are a match to TRBD1. The germline CDR1 and CDR2 sequences are SGDLS and YYNGEE. This CDR3 region has 17 residues. The J segment lost 6 bases and the V segment lost 0 bases, leaving 12 bases of the junction unmatched. This CDR3 reads CASSVVVRDREGNGYTF. CDR3 DNA sequence: TGTGCCAGCAGCGTAGTGGTCCGGGACAGGGAAGGTAATGGCTACACCTTC.

This clone has more than one count but fewer than ten. The chain couples TRBV5-4 to TRBJ1-1; D unresolved. CDR3 length: 13 amino acids. Deletions cut 2 bases from V and 2 bases from J, with 7 bases between. Germline V CDR1 and CDR2: SGHNT, YYREEE (reference sequence). CDR3 region: CASSFPHNTEAFF. The CDR3 DNA is TGTGCCAGCAGCTTCCCGCATAACACTGAAGCTTTCTTT.

The rearrangement links TRBV15 to TRBJ1-4; 8 bases line up with TRBD1. CDR1 is LNHNV, CDR2 YYDKDF, per germline (reference sequence). The CDR3 sequence is 14 residues long. Germline trimming cut 3 bases from V and 8 bases from J; bases unmatched to any gene: 5. CDR3 in DNA: TGTGCCACCAGCAGGTGGGACAGGTTGGAAAAACTGTTTTTT. Amino acid sequence: CATSRWDRLEKLFF. Supplemented by reference TRBV15 and TRBJ1-4, the full variable domain reads DAMVIQNPRYQVTQFGKPVTLSCSQTLNHNVMYWYQQKSSQAPKLLFHYYDKDFNNEADTPDNFQSRRPNTSFCFLDIRSPGLGDTAMYLCATSRWDRLEKLFFGSGTQLSVL.

The chain couples TRBV19 to TRBJ1-4, with D possibly matching TRBD1 (5 bases). Trimming left V 8 bases short and J 5 bases short, with 15 bases between. This CDR3 is built from 14 residues. Germline CDR1 is LNHDA and CDR2 is SQIVND (reference sequence). CDR3 sequence (DNA): TGTGCCAGTGCAAGGGACGGTTTAAATGAAAAACTGTTTTTT. Amino acid sequence: CASARDGLNEKLFF.

The gene calls are TRBV28 and TRBJ2-1; TRBD2 matches at 10 bases. CDR1 is MDHEN, CDR2 SYDVKM, per germline. This CDR3 region has 16 residues. V lost 4 bases to trimming and J lost 4 bases; unmatched junction nucleotides: 7. The CDR3 bases are TGTGCCAGCAGTTCCTCAATAGCGGGAGGATACAATGAGCAGTTCTTC. Amino acid sequence: CASSSSIAGGYNEQFF.

The chain employs TRBV5-1 and TRBJ2-5, with D perhaps TRBD2 (5 bases). The germline V gene has CDR1 SGHRS and CDR2 YFSETQ. CDR3 length equals 16 residues. V lost 0 bases, J lost 1 base, and 13 bases lay in between. Here the CDR3 DNA reads TGCGCCAGCAGCTTGGGCCCAGCGGAGGTCCAAGAGACCCAGTACTTC. It encodes CASSLGPAEVQETQYF.

Points on this clone: This specimen includes other DNA sequences encoding the same CDR3. The chain combines TRBV5-1 with TRBJ2-7; 7 bases fit TRBD1. The CDR3 runs 14 residues. J lost 1 base, V lost 4 bases, and 5 bases had no gene match. Germline CDR1 reads SGHRS; CDR2 reads YFSETQ. DNA of the CDR3: TGCGCCAGCAGCCAGACAGGGCTTTCCTACGAGCAGTACTTC. This codes for CASSQTGLSYEQYF.

The chain couples TRBV14 to TRBJ2-3; D possibly corresponds to TRBD2 (5 bases). Germline V gives CDR1 SGHDN, CDR2 FVKESK. The CDR3 totals 12 residues. Trimming took 0 bases from V and 8 from J, leaving 6 bases between them. The CDR3 spells CASSQDSVTQYF. CDR3 nucleotide sequence: TGTGCCAGCAGCCAAGATAGCGTTACGCAGTATTTT.

This clone was observed a few times. V usage is TRBV29-1 and J usage is TRBJ1-3; D gene uncertain. Trimming stripped 6 bases from V and 4 bases from J, with 13 bases between. Germline CDR1 reads SQVTM; CDR2 reads ANQGSEA. The CDR3 totals 13 residues. DNA for the CDR3: TGCAGCGTAGATACTAGACGAGGAAACACCATATATTTT. Translation gives CSVDTRRGNTIYF.

The chain uses TRBV7-9 and TRBJ2-2; D is perhaps TRBD2 (5 bases). The CDR3 has 19 amino acids. Per the germline V gene, CDR1 is SEHNR and CDR2 is FQNEAQ (reference sequence). V lost 2 bases and J lost 7, with 26 bases in between. In DNA form, the CDR3 reads TGTGCCAGCAGCTTATTGGGGTGGGCGGCGGGCCCGCAGGACGGGGAGCTGTTTTTT. Translating it yields CASSLLGWAAGPQDGELFF.

V and J are TRBV6-1 and TRBJ2-3; 9 positions agree with TRBD2. This CDR3 region has 14 residues. Per the germline V gene, CDR1 is MNHNS and CDR2 is SASEGT. J gave up 6 bases and V 6 bases, and 7 bases lay outside the gene matches. CDR3 amino acids: CASRLAGVKDTQYF. CDR3 sequence (DNA): TGTGCCAGCAGACTAGCGGGTGTAAAGGATACGCAGTATTTT.

The chain has TRBV9 and TRBJ2-3; D is unresolved. Germline V gives CDR1 SGDLS, CDR2 YYNGEE. The CDR3 spans 12 residues. The V and J ends lost 6 bases and 0 bases respectively, with 5 bases between them. The CDR3 nucleotides read TGTGCCAGCACTGGGAGCACAGATACGCAGTATTTT. This encodes CASTGSTDTQYF.

This chain joins TRBV25-1 and TRBJ2-1, with D perhaps matching TRBD2 (5 bases). Trimming took off 10 bases at V and 6 bases at J, with 13 bases between the two ends. Looked up from germline, CDR1 is MGHDK and CDR2 is SYGVNS. The CDR3 is 12 residues long. CDR3 bases: TGTGCCATAGCTCGGGGAGCCAATGAGCAGTTCTTC. This encodes CAIARGANEQFF.

The CDR3 loop reads CASSPRTSGGDIQETQYF. The CDR3 DNA reads as TGTGCCAGCAGCCCTCGGACTAGCGGAGGCGATATACAAGAGACCCAGTACTTC. This rearrangement joins TRBV7-7 to TRBJ2-5, with 10 positions matching TRBD2. The CDR3 spans 18 residues. Germline trimming cut 5 bases from V and 2 bases from J; bases unmatched to any gene: 14. Germline assignment: CDR1 SSHAT and CDR2 FNYEAQ (reference sequence).

This chain connects TRBV5-1 to TRBJ2-5, with D possibly TRBD2 on 6 matching bases. Germline lookup yields CDR1 SGHRS and CDR2 YFSETQ. This CDR3 region has 14 residues. The V and J ends lost 4 bases and 2 bases respectively, with 12 bases between them. The CDR3 nucleotides are TGCGCCAGCAGCCGGAGGGTTGGGCAAGAGACCCAGTACTTC. Protein sequence: CASSRRVGQETQYF.

The chain employs TRBV5-1 and TRBJ2-5; D gene unclear. V was clipped by 0 bases and J by 5 bases, with 11 bases between them. CDR3 length: 14 amino acids. Germline CDR1 SGHRS, CDR2 YFSETQ. This CDR3 is CASSLVNTRETQYF. CDR3 nucleotides: TGCGCCAGCAGCTTGGTTAACACGAGGGAGACCCAGTACTTC.

The gene calls are TRBV5-1 and TRBJ1-1; D is perhaps TRBD1 (5 bases). Looked up from germline, CDR1 is SGHRS and CDR2 is YFSETQ. The CDR3 is made up of 15 amino acids. The germline V and J ends were trimmed by 4 bases and 1 base, with 14 bases remaining between them. The chain's CDR3 is CASSPLGGTNTEAFF. The CDR3 coding sequence is TGCGCCAGCAGCCCTCTGGGGGGGACGAACACTGAAGCTTTCTTT.

This chain links TRBV11-2 with TRBJ1-1; TRBD1 matches 11 bases. From germline, CDR1 is SGHAT and CDR2 FQNNGV. V shed 1 base, J shed 4 bases, and the junction held 2 bases outside the gene matches. This CDR3 contains 15 residues. This chain's CDR3 is CASSLGGTGGTEAFF. Here the CDR3 DNA reads TGTGCCAGCAGCTTAGGGGGGACAGGGGGCACTGAAGCTTTCTTT.

This rearrangement joins TRBV7-8 to TRBJ2-1, with D tentatively TRBD2 (6 bases). The CDR3 is 13 amino acids. V lost 6 bases, J lost 9 bases, and 15 bases lay in between. From germline, CDR1 is SGHVS and CDR2 FQNEAQ. CDR3 protein: CASSLRERREQFF. CDR3 nucleotide sequence: TGTGCCAGCAGTCTACGGGAGCGACGTGAGCAGTTCTTC.

The chain carries TRBV6-6 and TRBJ1-2, with a weak D call TRBD1 (6 bases). Looked up from germline, CDR1 is MNHNY and CDR2 is SVGAGI (reference sequence). The V and J ends lost 6 bases and 2 bases respectively, with 13 bases between them. CDR3 length: 14 amino acids. The DNA of the CDR3 is TGTGCCAGCAGCCAGACAGGTTACAACTATGGCTACACCTTC. Its protein is CASSQTGYNYGYTF.

This clone appeared once. The chain is built from TRBV10-3 and TRBJ1-6; D possibly corresponds to TRBD1 (6 bases). Germline CDR1 reads ENHRY; CDR2 reads SYGVKD. With 0 bases removed from V and 5 bases from J, the gap between germline ends came to 8 bases. This CDR3 region has 15 residues. In DNA form, the CDR3 reads TGTGCCATCAGTGAGTCAGGGGGGCATAATTCACCCCTCCACTTT. This translates into CAISESGGHNSPLHF.

This chain connects TRBV5-5 to TRBJ1-1; D not certain. CDR1 is SGHKS and CDR2 is YYEKEE in the germline V gene (reference sequence). Trimming took off 3 bases at V and 2 bases at J, with 11 bases between the two ends. The CDR3 sequence is 14 residues long. The CDR3 DNA is TGTGCCAGCAGCTCTCACTACAGTAACACTGAAGCTTTCTTT. This codes for CASSSHYSNTEAFF.

Many counts were recorded for this clone. The CDR3: CASSDRRGLYF. The CDR3 bases are TGTGCCAGCAGTGATCGCCGGGGGCTGTACTTC. The chain carries TRBV2 and TRBJ2-7; D tentatively reads TRBD1 or TRBD2 (6 bases each). The CDR3 loop spans 11 amino acids. V lost 3 bases and J lost 12, with 12 bases in between. The germline V gene encodes CDR1 SNHLY and CDR2 FYNNEI. The whole variable domain, remainder taken from reference TRBV2 and TRBJ2-7, is EPEVTQTPSHQVTQMGQEVILRCVPISNHLYFYWYRQILGQKVEFLVSFYNNEISEKSEIFDDQFSVERPDGSNFTLKIRSTKLEDSAMYFCASSDRRGLYFGPGTRLTVT.

This clone has just one count. The rearrangement links TRBV20-1 to TRBJ2-7; D unresolved. Trimming stripped 1 base from V and 6 bases from J, with 7 bases between. This CDR3 comprises 11 residues. Germline values: CDR1 DFQATT, CDR2 SNEGSKA (reference sequence). The CDR3 DNA is TGCAGTGCTAGAGTTACTGCCGAGCAGTACTTC. As protein: CSARVTAEQYF.

The chain combines TRBV6-5 with TRBJ2-7; D call uncertain. Germline CDR1 and CDR2: MNHEY and SVGAGI. Trimming took off 2 bases at V and 7 bases at J, with 15 bases between the two ends. There are 14 residues in the CDR3. CDR3 sequence (DNA): TGTGCCAGCAGTTACGACGGGCCCCCCGGAGAGCAGTACTTC. Encoded protein: CASSYDGPPGEQYF.

This chain connects TRBV13 to TRBJ2-3, with D hard to call. The germline V gene has CDR1 PRHDT and CDR2 FYEKMQ (reference sequence). This CDR3 is built from 14 residues. The ends were cut back, 0 bases at V and 0 bases at J, with 4 bases in the middle. Written as DNA, the CDR3 is TGTGCCAGCAGCTTAGGCCCCAGCACAGATACGCAGTATTTT. Its protein is CASSLGPSTDTQYF.

This clone was counted between two and nine times. This sequence joins TRBV5-1 and TRBJ1-1; D may be TRBD1 (5 bases). The germline CDR1 and CDR2 sequences are SGHRS and YFSETQ. CDR3 length: 13 amino acids. V was pared by 1 base and J by 10 bases, with 14 bases between. The CDR3 DNA reads as TGCGCCAGCAGCTTGCGGGGCCTGGGGAGAGCTTTCTTT. This translates into CASSLRGLGRAFF.

The chain is built from TRBV5-4 and TRBJ2-4, with D maybe TRBD2 (7 bases). The ends were cut back, 4 bases at V and 0 bases at J, with 14 bases in the middle. This CDR3 spans 16 amino acids. CDR1 and CDR2 from the germline V gene are SGHNT and YYREEE (reference sequence). CDR3 region: CASSRGGDLAKNIQYF. The CDR3 DNA sequence: TGTGCCAGCAGCAGGGGGGGGGACCTAGCCAAAAACATTCAGTACTTC.

V usage is TRBV5-1 and J usage is TRBJ2-7; D perhaps matches TRBD2 (6 bases). Between the trimmed V and J ends, which lost 5 bases and 2 bases, there was a span of 11 bases. Germline V gives CDR1 SGHRS, CDR2 YFSETQ. The CDR3 length is 13 residues. CDR3 protein: CASSQTGAYEQYF. CDR3 nucleotides: TGCGCCAGCAGTCAAACGGGAGCCTACGAGCAGTACTTC.

The rearrangement uses TRBV6-5 and TRBJ2-7; 7 nucleotides match TRBD1. The CDR3 is 14 amino acids. Germline V gene data show CDR1 as MNHEY and CDR2 as SVGAGI. The trim removed 8 bases at V and 0 bases at J, leaving 7 bases unmatched. The CDR3 DNA reads as TGTGCCAGCCATGACAGGGCCCGCTCCTACGAGCAGTACTTC. Translation: CASHDRARSYEQYF.

The chain combines TRBV5-4 with TRBJ2-5; tentatively, D is TRBD1 (6 bases). Germline V gene lookup returns CDR1 SGHNT and CDR2 YYREEE (reference sequence). The CDR3 consists of 12 residues. The ends were cut back, 3 bases at V and 5 bases at J, with 8 bases in the middle. CDR3 loop: CASSSGEETQYF. In DNA, the CDR3 is TGTGCCAGCAGCTCAGGGGAGGAGACCCAGTACTTC.

The V call is TRBV5-4, the J call TRBJ2-2; D is perhaps TRBD2 (6 bases). Trimming took off 5 bases at V and 6 bases at J, with 14 bases between the two ends. The CDR3 contains 14 residues. Germline V CDR1 and CDR2: SGHNT, YYREEE (reference sequence). The CDR3 nucleotides read TGTGCCAGCAGGATTGGGGGAGGCGCCGGGGAGCTGTTTTTT. Encoded protein: CASRIGGGAGELFF.